These 9 T cell receptor beta chains were sequenced from one sample in a study of Ad26.COV2.S vaccination and SARS-CoV-2 variants. Treatment given: roughly 18 received Ad26.COV2.S at low or high dose, single or two shots; 5 received placebo; per-sample allocation not given. Collection of the samples took place on day 63 after the first injection of vaccine or placebo. TCRdb's table, derived via immunoSEQ multiplex PCR, lists solely in-frame clones and lacks some. Here the sample spans a few hundred thousand clones, about 92% being singletons. This specimen consisted of peripheral blood, obtained in a trial of Ad26.COV2.S vaccine versus placebo. The receptor set was obtained from a person between 18 and 65 years old who received the Ad26.COV2.S COVID-19 vaccine or a placebo.

This sequence joins TRBV3-1 (or the pseudogene TRBV3-2) and TRBJ1-1; D is possibly TRBD1 (6 bases). Looked up from germline, CDR1 is LGHDT and CDR2 is YNNKEL (reference sequence). V lost 3 bases and J 4 bases, leaving 15 bases between the germline ends. This CDR3 region has 15 residues. CDR3 bases: TGTGCCAGCAGCCATCTTTCGGGGGCGCGCACTGAAGCTTTCTTT. Its protein is CASSHLSGARTEAFF.

For this clone: The same CDR3 also results from other DNA sequences found in this sample. The chain combines TRBV12-3 or TRBV12-4 with TRBJ2-3; unclear D gene. The CDR3 covers 11 residues. Trimming removed 5 bases at V and 3 bases at J, with 3 bases between. This CDR3 reads CASSPTDTQYF. As DNA, the CDR3 is TGTGCCAGCAGTCCTACAGATACGCAGTATTTT.

This clone was seen only a few times. The CDR3, as DNA: TGTGCCAGCAGTGAGAGGAGGCGGAGGTCCTACAATGAGCAGTTCTTC. Residues: CASSERRRRSYNEQFF. The chain recombines TRBV2 with TRBJ2-1, with D tentatively TRBD2 (5 bases). V shed 3 bases and J shed 1 base, with 13 bases lying between them. The CDR3 totals 16 residues. Germline V gene lookup returns CDR1 SNHLY and CDR2 FYNNEI.

This rearrangement joins TRBV9 to TRBJ2-3, with D maybe TRBD1 (5 bases). The CDR3 is 14 residues long. Germline V gene lookup returns CDR1 SGDLS and CDR2 YYNGEE. Trimming shortened V by 7 bases and J by 0 bases, and 12 bases separated the two germline ends. CDR3 sequence (DNA): TGTGCCAGCGCCAGGGCGACTAGCACAGATACGCAGTATTTT. It translates to CASARATSTDTQYF.

This chain joins TRBV20-1 and TRBJ2-1, with D possibly being TRBD2 (6 bases). In germline, CDR1 is DFQATT, CDR2 SNEGSKA (reference sequence). V lost 3 bases to trimming and J lost 5 bases, with 14 bases between them. This CDR3 spans 14 amino acids. The CDR3 sequence: CSASAGHHNNEQFF. In nucleotides, the CDR3 is TGCAGTGCTAGTGCGGGGCACCATAACAATGAGCAGTTCTTC.

This clone was seen only once. The chain combines TRBV11-1 with TRBJ2-3, with 9 positions matching TRBD1. The V gene's germline CDR1 is SGHAT and CDR2 FQDESV (reference sequence). V shed 4 bases and J 0 bases; nucleotides not matched to a gene: 5. This CDR3 is built from 16 residues. The CDR3 is CASSSTGGESTDTQYF. The CDR3 DNA reads as TGTGCCAGCAGCTCAACAGGGGGCGAGAGCACAGATACGCAGTATTTT.

The V call is TRBV27, the J call TRBJ2-3, with TRBD1 matching 9 bases. Per the germline V gene, CDR1 is MNHEY and CDR2 is SMNVEV (reference sequence). The V gene end was trimmed by 6 bases and the J gene end by 3 bases; junction bases not matched to a gene: 7. The CDR3 is made up of 15 amino acids. The CDR3 DNA follows: TGTGCCAGCAGCCCTCCGGGACAGGGTACAGATACGCAGTATTTT. It translates to CASSPPGQGTDTQYF.

V gene TRBV24-1 combines with J gene TRBJ1-1, with no clear D. This CDR3 region has 13 residues. Trimming pared 4 bases from V and 1 base from J, leaving 6 bases between. The V gene's germline CDR1 is KGHDR and CDR2 SFDVKD. The CDR3 loop is CATSEGSNTEAFF. In nucleotides, the CDR3 is TGTGCCACCAGTGAGGGATCGAACACTGAAGCTTTCTTT.

The chain combines TRBV4-3 with TRBJ1-4; tentative D call: TRBD1 (6 bases). Germline CDR1 and CDR2: LGHNA and YSLEER. The CDR3 loop spans 17 amino acids. Trimming stripped 1 base from V and 8 bases from J, with 20 bases between. Here the CDR3 reads CASSQGKFVGGEEKLFF. The DNA of the CDR3 is TGCGCCAGCAGCCAAGGTAAATTTGTAGGGGGGGAGGAAAAACTGTTTTTT.